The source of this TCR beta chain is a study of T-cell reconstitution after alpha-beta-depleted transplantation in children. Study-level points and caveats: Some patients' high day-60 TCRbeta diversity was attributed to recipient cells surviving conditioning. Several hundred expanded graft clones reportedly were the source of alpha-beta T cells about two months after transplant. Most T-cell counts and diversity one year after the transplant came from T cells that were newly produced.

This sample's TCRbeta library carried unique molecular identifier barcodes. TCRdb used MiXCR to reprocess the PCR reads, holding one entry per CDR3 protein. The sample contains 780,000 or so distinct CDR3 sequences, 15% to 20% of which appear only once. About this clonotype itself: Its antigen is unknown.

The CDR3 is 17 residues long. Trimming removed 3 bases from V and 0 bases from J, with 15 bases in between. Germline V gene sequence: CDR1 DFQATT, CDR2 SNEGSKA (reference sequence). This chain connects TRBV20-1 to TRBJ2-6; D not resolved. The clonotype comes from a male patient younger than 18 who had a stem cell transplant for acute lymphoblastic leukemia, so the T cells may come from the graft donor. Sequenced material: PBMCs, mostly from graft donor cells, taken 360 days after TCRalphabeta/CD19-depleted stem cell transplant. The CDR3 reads CSASARLLSSGANVLTF. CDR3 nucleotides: TGCAGTGCTAGTGCACGGCTCCTAAGCTCTGGGGCCAACGTCCTGACTTTC.